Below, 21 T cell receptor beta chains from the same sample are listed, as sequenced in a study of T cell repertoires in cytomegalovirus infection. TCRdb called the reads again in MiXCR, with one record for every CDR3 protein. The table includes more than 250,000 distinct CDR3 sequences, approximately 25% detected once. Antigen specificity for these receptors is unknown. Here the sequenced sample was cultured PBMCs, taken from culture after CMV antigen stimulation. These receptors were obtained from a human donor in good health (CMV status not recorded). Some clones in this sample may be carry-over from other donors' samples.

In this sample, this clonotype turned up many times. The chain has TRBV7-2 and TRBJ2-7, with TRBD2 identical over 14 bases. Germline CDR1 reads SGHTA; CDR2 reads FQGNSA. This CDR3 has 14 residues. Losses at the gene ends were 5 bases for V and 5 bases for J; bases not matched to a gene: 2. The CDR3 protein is CASSPGLAGDEQYF. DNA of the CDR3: TGTGCCAGCAGCCCGGGACTAGCGGGAGACGAGCAGTACTTC.

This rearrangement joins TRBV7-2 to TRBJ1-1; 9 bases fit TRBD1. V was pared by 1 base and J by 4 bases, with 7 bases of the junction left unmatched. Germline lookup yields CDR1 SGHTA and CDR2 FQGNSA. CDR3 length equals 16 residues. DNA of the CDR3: TGTGCCAGCAGCTTAGATTGGACAGGGGTTTTCACTGAAGCTTTCTTT. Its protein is CASSLDWTGVFTEAFF.

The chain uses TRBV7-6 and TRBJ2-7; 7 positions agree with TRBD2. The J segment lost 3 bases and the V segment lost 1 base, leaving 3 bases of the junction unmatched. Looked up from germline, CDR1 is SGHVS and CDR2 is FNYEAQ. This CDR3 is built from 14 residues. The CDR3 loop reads CASSLEASGYEQYV. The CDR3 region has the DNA TGTGCCAGCAGCTTAGAGGCTAGCGGCTACGAGCAGTACGTC.

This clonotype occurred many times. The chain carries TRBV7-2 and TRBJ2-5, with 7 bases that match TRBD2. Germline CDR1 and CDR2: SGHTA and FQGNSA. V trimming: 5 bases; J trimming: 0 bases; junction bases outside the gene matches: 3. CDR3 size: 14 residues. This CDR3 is CASSRTSDQETQYF. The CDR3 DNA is TGTGCCAGCAGCCGCACTAGCGACCAAGAGACCCAGTACTTC.

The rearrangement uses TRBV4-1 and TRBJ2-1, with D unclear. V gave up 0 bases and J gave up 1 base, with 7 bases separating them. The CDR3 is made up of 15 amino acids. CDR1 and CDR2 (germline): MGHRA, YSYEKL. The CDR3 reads CASSQDLSSYNEQFF. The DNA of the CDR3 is TGCGCCAGCAGCCAAGATTTGTCTTCCTACAATGAGCAGTTCTTC.

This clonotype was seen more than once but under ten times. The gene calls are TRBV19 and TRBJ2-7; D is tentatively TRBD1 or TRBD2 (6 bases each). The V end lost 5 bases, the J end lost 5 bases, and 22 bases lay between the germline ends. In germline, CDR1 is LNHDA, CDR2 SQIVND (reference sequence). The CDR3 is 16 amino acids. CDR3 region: CASSYPTPGGKDEQYF. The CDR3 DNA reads TGTGCCAGTAGTTACCCCACCCCCGGGGGCAAGGACGAGCAGTACTTC.

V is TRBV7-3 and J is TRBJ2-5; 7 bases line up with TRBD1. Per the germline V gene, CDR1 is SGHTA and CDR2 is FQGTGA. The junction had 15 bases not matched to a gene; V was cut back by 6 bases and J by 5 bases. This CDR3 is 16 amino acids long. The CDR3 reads CASSTYHRDRGETQYF. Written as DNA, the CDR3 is TGTGCCAGCAGTACTTACCACCGGGACAGAGGCGAGACCCAGTACTTC.

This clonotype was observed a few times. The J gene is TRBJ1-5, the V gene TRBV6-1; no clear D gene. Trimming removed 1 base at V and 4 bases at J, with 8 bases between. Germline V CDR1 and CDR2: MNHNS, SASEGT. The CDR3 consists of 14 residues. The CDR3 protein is CASSEGYRNQPQHF. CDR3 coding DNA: TGTGCCAGCAGTGAAGGATATAGGAATCAGCCCCAGCATTTT.

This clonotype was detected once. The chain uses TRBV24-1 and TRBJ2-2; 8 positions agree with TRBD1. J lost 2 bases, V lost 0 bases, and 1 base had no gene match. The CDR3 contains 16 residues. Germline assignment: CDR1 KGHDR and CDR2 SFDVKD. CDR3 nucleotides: TGTGCCACCAGTGATTTGTCAGGGGGCAACACCGGGGAGCTGTTTTTT. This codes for CATSDLSGGNTGELFF.

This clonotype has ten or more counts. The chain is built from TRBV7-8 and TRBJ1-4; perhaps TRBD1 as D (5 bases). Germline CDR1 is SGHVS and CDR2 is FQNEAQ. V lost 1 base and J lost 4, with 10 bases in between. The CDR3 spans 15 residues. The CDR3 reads CASSLVDRYNEKLFF. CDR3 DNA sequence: TGTGCCAGCAGCTTAGTTGACAGATATAATGAAAAACTGTTTTTT.

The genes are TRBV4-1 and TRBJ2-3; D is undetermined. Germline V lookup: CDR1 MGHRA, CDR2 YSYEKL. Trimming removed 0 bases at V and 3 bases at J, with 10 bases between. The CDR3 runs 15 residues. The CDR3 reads CASSQEDGRTDTQYF. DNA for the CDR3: TGCGCCAGCAGCCAAGAGGACGGGCGGACAGATACGCAGTATTTT.

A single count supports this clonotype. In DNA, the CDR3 is TGCGCCAGCAGCCGACCAACGGGCGGGGAGCTGTTTTTT. Amino acid sequence: CASSRPTGGELFF. V and J are TRBV4-1 and TRBJ2-2; D unclear. The CDR3 runs to 13 residues. Trimming left V 4 bases short and J 7 bases short, with 10 bases between. Germline CDR1 and CDR2: MGHRA and YSYEKL.

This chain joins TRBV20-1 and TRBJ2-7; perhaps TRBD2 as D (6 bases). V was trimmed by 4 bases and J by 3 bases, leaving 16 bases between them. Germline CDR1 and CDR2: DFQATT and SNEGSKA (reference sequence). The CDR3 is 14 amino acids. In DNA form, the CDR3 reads TGCAGTGCTATCAGGGACTTTGGGAACTACGAGCAGTACTTC. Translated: CSAIRDFGNYEQYF.

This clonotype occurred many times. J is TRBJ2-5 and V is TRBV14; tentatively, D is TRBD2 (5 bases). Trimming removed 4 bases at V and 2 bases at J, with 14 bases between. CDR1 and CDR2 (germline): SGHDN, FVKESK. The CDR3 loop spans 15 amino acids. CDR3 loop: CASSPLEGIQETQYF. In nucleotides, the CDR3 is TGTGCCAGCAGCCCCCTTGAGGGTATACAAGAGACCCAGTACTTC.

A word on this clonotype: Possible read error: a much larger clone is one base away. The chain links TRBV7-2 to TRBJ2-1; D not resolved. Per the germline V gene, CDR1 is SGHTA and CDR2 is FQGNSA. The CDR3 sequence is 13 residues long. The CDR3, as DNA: TGTGCCAGCAGCCTTTCGGATAGCTATGAGCAGTTATTC. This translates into CASSLSDSYEQLF.

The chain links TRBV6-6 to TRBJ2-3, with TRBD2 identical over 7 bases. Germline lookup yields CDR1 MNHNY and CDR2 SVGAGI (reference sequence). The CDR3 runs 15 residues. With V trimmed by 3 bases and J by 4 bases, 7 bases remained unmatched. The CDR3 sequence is CASSYRGRGPDTQYF. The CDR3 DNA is TGTGCCAGCAGTTATCGGGGGAGGGGACCAGATACGCAGTATTTT.

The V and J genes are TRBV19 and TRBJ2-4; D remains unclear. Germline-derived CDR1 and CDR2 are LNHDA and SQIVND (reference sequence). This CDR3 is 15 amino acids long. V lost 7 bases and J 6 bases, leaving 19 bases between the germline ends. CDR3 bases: TGTGCCAGTAATCCCGGGTCTCAGTTAAGAAACATTCAGTACTTC. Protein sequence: CASNPGSQLRNIQYF.

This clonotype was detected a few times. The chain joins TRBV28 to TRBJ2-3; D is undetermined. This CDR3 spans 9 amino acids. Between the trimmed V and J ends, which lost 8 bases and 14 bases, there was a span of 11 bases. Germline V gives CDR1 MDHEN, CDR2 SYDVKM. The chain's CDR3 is CASGPRLYF. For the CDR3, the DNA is TGTGCCAGCGGACCTCGTCTGTATTTT. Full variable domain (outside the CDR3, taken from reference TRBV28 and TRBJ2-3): DVKVTQSSRYLVKRTGEKVFLECVQDMDHENMFWYRQDPGLGLRLIYFSYDVKMKEKGDIPEGYSVSREKKERFSLILESASTNQTSMYLCASGPRLYFGPGTRLTVL.

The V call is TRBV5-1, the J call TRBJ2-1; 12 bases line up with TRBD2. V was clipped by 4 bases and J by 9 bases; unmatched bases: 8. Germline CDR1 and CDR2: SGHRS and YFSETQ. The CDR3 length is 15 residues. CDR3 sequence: CASSNRLAGEVEQFF. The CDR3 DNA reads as TGCGCCAGCAGCAATCGACTAGCGGGAGAGGTTGAGCAGTTCTTC.

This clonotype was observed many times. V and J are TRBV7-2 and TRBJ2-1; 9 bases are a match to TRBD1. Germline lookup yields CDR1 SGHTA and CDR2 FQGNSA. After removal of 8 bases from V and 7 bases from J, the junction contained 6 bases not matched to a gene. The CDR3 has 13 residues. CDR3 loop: CASRTGVGNEQFF. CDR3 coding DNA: TGTGCCAGCCGGACAGGGGTCGGGAATGAGCAGTTCTTC. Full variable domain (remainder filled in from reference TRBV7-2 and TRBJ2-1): GAGVSQSPSNKVTEKGKDVELRCDPISGHTALYWYRQSLGQGLEFLIYFQGNSAPDKSGLPSDRFSAERTGGSVSTLTIQRTQQEDSAVYLCASRTGVGNEQFFGPGTRLTVL.

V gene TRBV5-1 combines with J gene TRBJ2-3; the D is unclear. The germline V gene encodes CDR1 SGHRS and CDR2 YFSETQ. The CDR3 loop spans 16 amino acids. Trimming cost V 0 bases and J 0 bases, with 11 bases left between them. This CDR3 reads CASSLEQTPSTDTQYF. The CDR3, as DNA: TGCGCCAGCAGCTTGGAACAGACCCCTAGCACAGATACGCAGTATTTT.